This TCR beta chain was retrieved from a study of monozygotic twins with inflammatory bowel disease (dated by TCRdb to about 2019). About the investigation overall: In total, 30 or so monozygotic twin pairs made up the full study: 19 Danish pairs, all IBD-discordant, plus nine German pairs, of which four were IBD-concordant and five were IBD-discordant. Each individual had, on average, about 151 000 unique TCRalpha sequences and 181 000 unique TCRbeta sequences available for analysis. The search for disease-associated traits relied mainly on comparing IBD patients with their genetically identical healthy co-twins within discordant pairs. General study outcomes and caveats: The results gave no support for a single strong signal or clonotype linked to IBD. Concordant and discordant twins showed no difference in repertoire similarity, possibly because of limited statistical power. Distinction between different T cell subtypes could not be achieved in the analysis. TCRbeta repertoire diversity, by inverse Simpson index, was decreased in IBD patients compared with their healthy co-twins. Fewer clonotypes were shared with other individuals by IBD patients than by healthy twins, most markedly in patients showing signs of disease activity. Because patients received different immunosuppressive treatments, the repertoires may have picked up extra background noise and variability between individuals.

An approximately 2.3 ml peripheral blood sample was drawn into PAXgene tubes per donor and stored at -80°C. Total RNA was isolated from whole blood with the PAXgene blood miRNA kit on an automated QIAcube, without T cell sorting. Peripheral blood from monozygotic twin pairs, either concordant or discordant for inflammatory bowel disease, underwent deep TCRalpha and TCRbeta repertoire profiling that used unique molecular barcoding. Smoking habits were recorded for all twin pairs, and individuals were classified as current, former or never smokers. From the cysteine up to the phenylalanine, the CDR3 has a length of 15 residues. DNA for this receptor is not on file. CDR1 and CDR2, looked up from the germline V gene (reference sequence), are LGHDT and YNNKEL. Remarks on this clonotype: No cognate antigen has been identified for it.

The method behind the library was 5' RACE. Preparation of each TCR library used around 3.5 ug of total RNA. For each sample, cDNA synthesis was carried out in eight separate reactions using SMARTScribe reverse transcriptase. Unique molecular identifiers containing a 6-nucleotide sample barcode were introduced through template switching during cDNA synthesis. TCRalpha and TCRbeta cDNA was amplified in two nested PCRs of approximately 17 and 9 cycles, and bead purification was carried out after each PCR. Before amplification, the cDNA was both treated with uracil DNA-glycosylase and purified with the QIAquick PCR purification kit. The second PCR was the step at which Illumina TruSeq-compatible adapters and sample-specific barcodes were added. TapeStation and Qubit were used to check library quality and concentration, and roughly 4.8 ng of each library went into the pool. Sequencing of pooled libraries was carried out on an Illumina HiSeq2500 single-index Rapid Run using 2 x 100 bp reads and custom sequencing primers. The original methods were these. MiGEC version 1.2.6 was used for UMI-based consensus assembly to correct PCR and sequencing errors. MiXCR version 2.1.1 was used for V(D)J alignment, clonotype assembly and CDR3 extraction. Normalisation of gene usage, clonotype sharing and MAIT/NKT TCR abundance was achieved by analysing the top 1000, 10 000 and 20 000 clonotypes per sample. Diversity was computed as the inverse Simpson index with the vegan R package after downsampling to 27 000 UMIs. Statistical testing used paired Mann-Whitney U tests on the discordant twin pairs and applied Benjamini-Hochberg correction for multiple testing. TCRdb reprocessed the reads and provides one entry for every CDR3 protein sequence; no DNA is given. The V and J calls and clone size come from TCRdb's table, not from the authors' own analysis. The sample table records fewer than 550,000 distinct CDR3 sequences. Jointly, the top ten make up roughly 2.3% of the sample.

Sequencing was done on a sample of blood. The receptor comes from a human donor with ulcerative colitis or Crohn's disease, or a healthy co-twin of an affected twin (not recorded which). The chain is encoded by TRBV3-1 joined to TRBJ2-5; without DNA, the TCRdb call of TRBD2 cannot be checked. CDR3 reads: CASSQTSGDQETQYF.